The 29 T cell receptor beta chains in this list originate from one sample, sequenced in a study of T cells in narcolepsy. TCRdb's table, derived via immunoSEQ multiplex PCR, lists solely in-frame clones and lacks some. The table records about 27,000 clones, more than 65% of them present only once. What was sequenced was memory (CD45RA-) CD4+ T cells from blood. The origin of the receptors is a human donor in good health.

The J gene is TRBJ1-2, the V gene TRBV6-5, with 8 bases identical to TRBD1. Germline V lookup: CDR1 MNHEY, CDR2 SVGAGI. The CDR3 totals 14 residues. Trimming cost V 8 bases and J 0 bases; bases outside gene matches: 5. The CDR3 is CASARQGTNYGYTF. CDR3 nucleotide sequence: TGTGCCAGCGCCAGACAGGGGACTAACTATGGCTACACCTTC.

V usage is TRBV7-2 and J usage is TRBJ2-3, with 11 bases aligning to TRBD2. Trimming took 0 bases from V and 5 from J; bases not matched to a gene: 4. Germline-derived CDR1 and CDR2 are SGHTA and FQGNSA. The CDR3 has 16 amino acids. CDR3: CASSLAVAGGGDTQYF. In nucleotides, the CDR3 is TGTGCCAGCAGCTTAGCGGTAGCGGGGGGGGGAGATACGCAGTATTTT.

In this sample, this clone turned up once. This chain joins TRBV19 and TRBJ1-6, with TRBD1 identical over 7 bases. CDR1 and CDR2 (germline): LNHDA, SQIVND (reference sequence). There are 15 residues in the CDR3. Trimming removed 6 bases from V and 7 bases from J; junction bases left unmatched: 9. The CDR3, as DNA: TGTGCCAGTAGGAGATCGGGACAGCAGAATTCACCCCTCCACTTT. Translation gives CASRRSGQQNSPLHF.

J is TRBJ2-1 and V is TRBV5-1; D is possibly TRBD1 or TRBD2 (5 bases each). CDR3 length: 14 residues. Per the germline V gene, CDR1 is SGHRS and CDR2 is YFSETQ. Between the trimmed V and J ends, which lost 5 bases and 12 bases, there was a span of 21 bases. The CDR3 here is CASSPGTQTDVQFF. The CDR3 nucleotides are TGCGCCAGCAGTCCTGGGACCCAAACGGACGTGCAGTTCTTC.

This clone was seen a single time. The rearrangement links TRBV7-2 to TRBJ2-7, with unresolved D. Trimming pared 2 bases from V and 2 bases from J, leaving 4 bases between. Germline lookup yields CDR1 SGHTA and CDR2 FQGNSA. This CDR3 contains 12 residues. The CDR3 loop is CASSLRTYEQYF. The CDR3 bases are TGTGCCAGCAGCTTACGGACCTACGAGCAGTACTTC.

This CDR3 is CASSQDDKALSSYEQYF. CDR3 coding DNA: TGCGCCAGCAGCCAAGATGATAAGGCGTTAAGCTCCTACGAGCAGTACTTC. V usage is TRBV4-1 and J usage is TRBJ2-7; the D is unclear. There are 17 residues in the CDR3. V was shortened by 0 bases and J by 0 bases, with 15 bases between the two germline ends. Germline loops: CDR1 MGHRA, CDR2 YSYEKL.

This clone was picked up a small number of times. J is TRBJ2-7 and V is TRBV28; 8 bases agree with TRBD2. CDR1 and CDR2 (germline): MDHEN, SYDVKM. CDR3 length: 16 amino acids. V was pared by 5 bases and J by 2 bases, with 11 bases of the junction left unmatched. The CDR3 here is CASSRPPPAGAYEQYF. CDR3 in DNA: TGTGCCAGCAGTCGGCCCCCCCCAGCGGGGGCCTACGAGCAGTACTTC.

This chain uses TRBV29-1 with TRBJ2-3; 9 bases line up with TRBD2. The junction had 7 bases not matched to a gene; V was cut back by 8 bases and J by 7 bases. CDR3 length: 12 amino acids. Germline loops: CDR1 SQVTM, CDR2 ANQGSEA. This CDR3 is CSYGTSSNTQYF. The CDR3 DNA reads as TGCAGCTATGGGACTAGCTCGAATACGCAGTATTTT.

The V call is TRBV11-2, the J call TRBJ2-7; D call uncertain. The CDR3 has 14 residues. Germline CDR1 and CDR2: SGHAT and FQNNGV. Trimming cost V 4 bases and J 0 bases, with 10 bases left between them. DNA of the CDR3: TGTGCCAGCAGCTCAATCAAGGGCTCCTACGAGCAGTACTTC. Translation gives CASSSIKGSYEQYF.

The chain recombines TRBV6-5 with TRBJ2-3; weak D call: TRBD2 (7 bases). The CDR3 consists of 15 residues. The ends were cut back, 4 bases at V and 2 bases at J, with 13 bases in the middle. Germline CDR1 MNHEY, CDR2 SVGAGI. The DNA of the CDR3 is TGTGCCAGCAGTTCGCCCGGGGGGCACACAGATACGCAGTATTTT. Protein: CASSSPGGHTDTQYF.

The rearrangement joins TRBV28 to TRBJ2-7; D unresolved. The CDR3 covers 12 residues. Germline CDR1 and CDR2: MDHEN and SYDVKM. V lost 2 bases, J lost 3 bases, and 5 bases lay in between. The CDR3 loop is CASSLKYYEQYF. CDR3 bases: TGTGCCAGCAGTTTAAAGTACTACGAGCAGTACTTC. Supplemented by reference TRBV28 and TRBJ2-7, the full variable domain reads DVKVTQSSRYLVKRTGEKVFLECVQDMDHENMFWYRQDPGLGLRLIYFSYDVKMKEKGDIPEGYSVSREKKERFSLILESASTNQTSMYLCASSLKYYEQYFGPGTRLTVT.

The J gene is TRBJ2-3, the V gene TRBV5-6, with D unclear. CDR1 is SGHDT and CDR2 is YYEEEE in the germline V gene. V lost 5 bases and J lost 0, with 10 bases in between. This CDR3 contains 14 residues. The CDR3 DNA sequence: TGTGCCAGCAGAGGTCCTATTAGCACAGATACGCAGTATTTT. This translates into CASRGPISTDTQYF.

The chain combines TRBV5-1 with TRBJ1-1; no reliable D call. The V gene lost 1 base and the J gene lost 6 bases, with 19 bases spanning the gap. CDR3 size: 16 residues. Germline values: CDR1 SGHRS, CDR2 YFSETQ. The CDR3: CASSLSGVGWEAEAFF. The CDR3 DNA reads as TGCGCCAGCAGCTTGAGCGGGGTCGGTTGGGAGGCTGAAGCTTTCTTT.

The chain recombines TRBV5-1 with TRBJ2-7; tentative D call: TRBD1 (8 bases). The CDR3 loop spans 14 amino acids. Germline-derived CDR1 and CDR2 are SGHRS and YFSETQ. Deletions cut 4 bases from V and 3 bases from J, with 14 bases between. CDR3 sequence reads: CASSREGQVYEQYF. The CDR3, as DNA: TGCGCCAGCAGCAGGGAGGGACAGGTCTACGAGCAGTACTTC.

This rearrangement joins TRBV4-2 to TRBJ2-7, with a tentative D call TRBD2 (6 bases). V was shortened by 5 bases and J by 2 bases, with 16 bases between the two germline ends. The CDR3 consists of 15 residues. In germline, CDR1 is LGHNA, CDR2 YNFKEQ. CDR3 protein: CASSFSGLGPYEQYF. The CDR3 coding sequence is TGTGCCAGCAGCTTTTCGGGACTGGGCCCCTACGAGCAGTACTTC.

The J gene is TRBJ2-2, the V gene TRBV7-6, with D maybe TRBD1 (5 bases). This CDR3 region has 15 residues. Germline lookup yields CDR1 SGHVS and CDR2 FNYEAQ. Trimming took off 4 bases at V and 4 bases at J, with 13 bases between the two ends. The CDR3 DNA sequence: TGTGCCAGCAGCTCTCAAACAGGTGGCACCGGGGAGCTGTTTTTT. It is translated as CASSSQTGGTGELFF. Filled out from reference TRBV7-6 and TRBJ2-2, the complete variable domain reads GAGVSQSPRYKVTKRGQDVALRCDPISGHVSLYWYRQALGQGPEFLTYFNYEAQQDKSGLPNDRFSAERPEGSISTLTIQRTEQRDSAMYRCASSSQTGGTGELFFGEGSRLTVL.

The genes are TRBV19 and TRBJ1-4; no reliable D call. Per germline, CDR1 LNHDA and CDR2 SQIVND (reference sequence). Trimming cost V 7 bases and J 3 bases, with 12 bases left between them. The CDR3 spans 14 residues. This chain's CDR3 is CASTPQISNEKLFF. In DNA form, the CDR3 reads TGTGCCAGTACTCCGCAGATTTCTAATGAAAAACTGTTTTTT.

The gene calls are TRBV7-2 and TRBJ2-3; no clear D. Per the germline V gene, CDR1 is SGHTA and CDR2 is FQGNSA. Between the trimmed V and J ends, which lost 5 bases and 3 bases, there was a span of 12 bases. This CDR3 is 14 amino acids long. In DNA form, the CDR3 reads TGTGCCAGCAGCCCCAACCGTGGGACAGATACGCAGTATTTT. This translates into CASSPNRGTDTQYF.

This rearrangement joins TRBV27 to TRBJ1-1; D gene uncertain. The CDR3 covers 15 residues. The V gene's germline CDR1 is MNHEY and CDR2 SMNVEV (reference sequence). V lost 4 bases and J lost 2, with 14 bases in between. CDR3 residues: CASSYLGRTNTEAFF. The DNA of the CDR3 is TGTGCCAGCAGTTACTTAGGGCGAACAAACACTGAAGCTTTCTTT.

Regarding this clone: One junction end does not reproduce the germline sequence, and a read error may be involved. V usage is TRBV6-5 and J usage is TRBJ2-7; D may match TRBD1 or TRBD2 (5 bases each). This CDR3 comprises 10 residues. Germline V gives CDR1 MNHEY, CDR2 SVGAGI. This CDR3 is CASSRTGTPF. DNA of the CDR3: TGTGCCAGCAGCCGGACCGGGACGCCTTTC.

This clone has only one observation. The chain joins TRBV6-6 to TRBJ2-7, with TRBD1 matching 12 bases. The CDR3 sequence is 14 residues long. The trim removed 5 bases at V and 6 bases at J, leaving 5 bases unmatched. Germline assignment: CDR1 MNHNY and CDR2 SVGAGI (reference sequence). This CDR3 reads CASSRDRGRGEQYF. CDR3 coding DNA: TGTGCCAGCAGTCGGGACAGGGGGCGAGGCGAGCAGTACTTC.

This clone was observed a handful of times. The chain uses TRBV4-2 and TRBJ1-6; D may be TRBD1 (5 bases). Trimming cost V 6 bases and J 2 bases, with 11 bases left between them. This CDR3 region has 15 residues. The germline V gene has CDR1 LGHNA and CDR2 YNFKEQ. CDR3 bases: TGTGCCAGCAGGACAGAGACGACCTATAATTCACCCCTCCACTTT. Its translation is CASRTETTYNSPLHF.

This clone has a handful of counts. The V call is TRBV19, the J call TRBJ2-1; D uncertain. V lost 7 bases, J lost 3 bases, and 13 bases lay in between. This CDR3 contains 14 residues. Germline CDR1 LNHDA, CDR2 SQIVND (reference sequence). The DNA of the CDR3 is TGTGCCAGTAAACGCAGTGCAGACTACAATGAGCAGTTCTTC. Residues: CASKRSADYNEQFF.

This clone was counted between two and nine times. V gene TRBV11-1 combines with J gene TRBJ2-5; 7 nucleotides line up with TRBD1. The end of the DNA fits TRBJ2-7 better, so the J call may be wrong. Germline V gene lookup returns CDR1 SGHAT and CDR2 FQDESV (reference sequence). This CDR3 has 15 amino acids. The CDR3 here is CASSRRQGLSYEQYF. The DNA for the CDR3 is TGTGCCAGCAGCCGCCGACAGGGCCTCTCCTACGAGCAGTACTTC.

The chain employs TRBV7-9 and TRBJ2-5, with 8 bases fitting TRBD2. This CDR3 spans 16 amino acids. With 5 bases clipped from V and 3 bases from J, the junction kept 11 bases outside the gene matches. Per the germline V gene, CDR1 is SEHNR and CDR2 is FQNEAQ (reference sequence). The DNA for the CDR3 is TGTGCCAGCAGCACTAGGCGGGGGGAGCACAAAGAGACCCAGTACTTC. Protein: CASSTRRGEHKETQYF.

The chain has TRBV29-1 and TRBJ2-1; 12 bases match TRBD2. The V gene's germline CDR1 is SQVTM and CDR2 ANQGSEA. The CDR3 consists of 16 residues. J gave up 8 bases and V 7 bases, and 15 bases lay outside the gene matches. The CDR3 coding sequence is TGCAGCGCCCTAGAGGGACTAGCGGGCCGCCGCTATGAGCAGTTCTTC. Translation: CSALEGLAGRRYEQFF.

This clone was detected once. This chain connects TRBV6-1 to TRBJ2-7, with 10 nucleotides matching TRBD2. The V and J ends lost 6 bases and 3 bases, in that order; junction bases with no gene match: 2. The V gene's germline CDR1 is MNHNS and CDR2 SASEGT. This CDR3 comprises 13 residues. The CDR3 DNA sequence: TGTGCCAGCAGGGCTAGCGGGAGCTACGAGCAGTACTTC. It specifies CASRASGSYEQYF.

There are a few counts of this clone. The CDR3 DNA reads TGCGCCAGCAGCAAACAATGGGGGGGGACAGATACCTACGAGCAGTACTTC. Translation gives CASSKQWGGTDTYEQYF. This sequence joins TRBV4-1 and TRBJ2-7; TRBD1 or TRBD2 may be the D gene (7 bases each). Looked up from germline, CDR1 is MGHRA and CDR2 is YSYEKL. This CDR3 spans 17 amino acids. Trimming removed 5 bases from V and 2 bases from J, with 22 bases in between.

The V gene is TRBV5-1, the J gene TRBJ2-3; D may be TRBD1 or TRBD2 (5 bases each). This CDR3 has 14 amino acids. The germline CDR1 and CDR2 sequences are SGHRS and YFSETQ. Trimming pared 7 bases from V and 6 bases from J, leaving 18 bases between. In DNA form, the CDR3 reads TGCGCCAGCTGTCGAGGGGCTGATGGGGATACGCAGTATTTT. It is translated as CASCRGADGDTQYF.